The 32 T cell receptor beta chains given below trace back to one sample, sequenced in a study of T-cell memory formation after mild COVID-19. A single record per CDR3 protein comes from TCRdb applying MiXCR to the 5' RACE reads. The sample lists roughly 600,000 distinct CDR3 sequences, roughly 17% occurring once. Input material: PBMCs or a T cell subset sorted from them (not recorded which). The source of these receptors is an adult woman who had mild COVID-19 (a few samples of this study predate the infection). Cell type and time point are not known.

The sample holds a few counts of this clonotype. This sequence joins TRBV20-1 and TRBJ2-1; TRBD1 might be the D (6 bases). V lost 3 bases and J lost 4, with 13 bases in between. Per the germline V gene, CDR1 is DFQATT and CDR2 is SNEGSKA (reference sequence). The CDR3 is 14 amino acids. The CDR3 here is CSARSPGVYNEQFF. Written as DNA, the CDR3 is TGCAGTGCTAGGTCCCCAGGGGTTTACAATGAGCAGTTCTTC.

The J gene is TRBJ2-5, the V gene TRBV28; perhaps TRBD1 as D (6 bases). The CDR3 has 14 amino acids. The V end lost 6 bases, the J end lost 5 bases, and 16 bases lay between the germline ends. Germline assignment: CDR1 MDHEN and CDR2 SYDVKM. The CDR3 DNA reads as TGTGCCAGCAGAAGGGTGGGGGCTAAGGAGACCCAGTACTTC. This codes for CASRRVGAKETQYF. Variable domain in full (rest from reference TRBV28 and TRBJ2-5): DVKVTQSSRYLVKRTGEKVFLECVQDMDHENMFWYRQDPGLGLRLIYFSYDVKMKEKGDIPEGYSVSREKKERFSLILESASTNQTSMYLCASRRVGAKETQYFGPGTRLLVL.

There are a few counts of this clonotype. The CDR3 loop is CATGTVQETQYF. As DNA, the CDR3 is TGTGCCACCGGGACAGTCCAAGAGACCCAGTACTTC. This chain connects TRBV21-1 to TRBJ2-5; the listed D gene, TRBD1, was not tested against the DNA. TRBV21-1 represents a pseudogene. This CDR3 has 12 amino acids.

The CDR3 DNA sequence: TGCAGTGCTAGAGACTCCGGGACAAGCGGCGCTGAAGCTTTCTTT. It is translated as CSARDSGTSGAEAFF. The chain joins TRBV20-1 to TRBJ1-1; possibly TRBD1 for D (6 bases). Trimming took off 0 bases at V and 6 bases at J, with 17 bases between the two ends. CDR1 DFQATT and CDR2 SNEGSKA come from the germline V gene (reference sequence). The CDR3 is 15 amino acids.

The CDR3 DNA is TGTGCCAGCAGGACCCGAGATACGCAGTATTTT. Residues: CASRTRDTQYF. The genes are TRBV2 and TRBJ2-3; unclear D gene. CDR1 is SNHLY, CDR2 FYNNEI, per germline. V gave up 6 bases and J gave up 5 bases, with 6 bases separating them. This CDR3 has 11 amino acids.

This clonotype was observed a handful of times. As DNA, the CDR3 is TGTGCCAGCACCGGACAGGGGCCAGGCACCGGGGAGCTGTTTTTT. This sequence encodes CASTGQGPGTGELFF. V usage is TRBV6-1 and J usage is TRBJ2-2; 9 bases match TRBD1. CDR3 length: 15 residues. Looked up from germline, CDR1 is MNHNS and CDR2 is SASEGT. J lost 4 bases, V lost 7 bases, and 7 bases had no gene match.

This clonotype showed up just a few times. The J gene is TRBJ2-7, the V gene TRBV14; D is possibly TRBD2 (6 bases). CDR3 length: 14 residues. Per germline, CDR1 SGHDN and CDR2 FVKESK. The ends were cut back, 4 bases at V and 7 bases at J, with 17 bases in the middle. In nucleotides, the CDR3 is TGTGCCAGCAGCCGGAGGGACCCGGAGGTTGAGCAGTACTTC. Its protein is CASSRRDPEVEQYF.

This clonotype was seen at least ten times. CDR3 coding DNA: TGCAGTGCTCCCGGCATGCTCGTGTCCTACAATGAGCAGTTCTTC. It translates to CSAPGMLVSYNEQFF. This chain uses TRBV20-1 with TRBJ2-1; no clear D gene. Deletions cut 5 bases from V and 1 base from J, with 15 bases between. Germline CDR1 DFQATT, CDR2 SNEGSKA (reference sequence). This CDR3 has 15 amino acids.

This clonotype has a handful of counts. The rearrangement links TRBV6-1 to TRBJ1-2; D call uncertain. The germline gives CDR1 MNHNS, CDR2 SASEGT. V was clipped by 7 bases and J by 8 bases, with 17 bases between them. This CDR3 spans 13 amino acids. The CDR3 sequence: CASTRTVRDGYTF. In DNA, the CDR3 is TGTGCCAGCACCCGGACGGTGAGAGACGGCTACACCTTC.

V is TRBV7-6 and J is TRBJ2-7; 7 nucleotides match TRBD1. The V gene's germline CDR1 is SGHVS and CDR2 FNYEAQ. After removal of 5 bases from V and 3 bases from J, the junction contained 10 bases not matched to a gene. This CDR3 is built from 15 residues. The CDR3 region is CASSLQGPGVYEQYF. Here the CDR3 DNA reads TGTGCCAGCAGCCTACAGGGGCCTGGGGTCTACGAGCAGTACTTC.

This clonotype came up many times. The rearrangement joins TRBV5-5 to TRBJ2-5; D not resolved. V dropped 2 bases and J dropped 3 bases, with 8 bases sitting between them. Germline-derived CDR1 and CDR2 are SGHKS and YYEKEE (reference sequence). This CDR3 contains 13 residues. CDR3 sequence reads: CASSFRREETQYF. Written as DNA, the CDR3 is TGTGCCAGCAGCTTCCGGAGAGAAGAGACCCAGTACTTC.

The genes are TRBV5-5 and TRBJ2-3, with 9 nucleotides matching TRBD2. Germline V lookup: CDR1 SGHKS, CDR2 YYEKEE (reference sequence). After removal of 4 bases from V and 5 bases from J, the junction contained 11 bases not matched to a gene. CDR3 length: 16 amino acids. The CDR3 is CASSAAPSGVGDTQYF. The CDR3 DNA is TGTGCCAGCAGCGCTGCGCCTAGCGGGGTTGGAGATACGCAGTATTTT.

The V and J genes are TRBV6-5 and TRBJ2-7; tentative D call: TRBD2 (6 bases). V gave up 2 bases and J gave up 0 bases, with 11 bases separating them. There are 15 residues in the CDR3. Germline lookup yields CDR1 MNHEY and CDR2 SVGAGI. The CDR3 here is CASSYGRGGSYEQYF. DNA of the CDR3: TGTGCCAGCAGTTACGGGCGGGGTGGCTCCTACGAGCAGTACTTC.

V and J are TRBV6-2 or TRBV6-3 and TRBJ1-6, with a weak D call TRBD1 (5 bases). The CDR3 totals 14 residues. Trimming left V 4 bases short and J 9 bases short, with 13 bases between. CDR1 is MNHEY and CDR2 is SVGEGT in the germline V gene. This chain's CDR3 is CASSWNRLTSPLHF. The DNA of the CDR3 is TGTGCCAGCAGTTGGAACAGGCTTACTTCACCCCTCCACTTT.

A few counts support this clonotype. The V gene is TRBV20-1, the J gene TRBJ1-6; TRBD1 matches at 7 bases. CDR3 length equals 15 residues. The V gene's germline CDR1 is DFQATT and CDR2 SNEGSKA (reference sequence). Unmatched junction bases numbered 9, after V lost 5 bases and J lost 5 bases. CDR3 nucleotide sequence: TGCAGTGCTGGGATGGGACAGCCGAATAATTCACCCCTCCACTTT. Protein product: CSAGMGQPNNSPLHF.

The chain employs TRBV6-5 and TRBJ1-1; 8 bases match TRBD1. The CDR3 runs 15 residues. Trimming cost V 1 base and J 3 bases; bases outside gene matches: 4. Germline V gene sequence: CDR1 MNHEY, CDR2 SVGAGI. CDR3 DNA: TGTGCCAGCAGTTACTGGACAGGGCTAGACACTGAAGCTTTCTTT. It encodes CASSYWTGLDTEAFF.

This clonotype was seen more than once but under ten times. The chain recombines TRBV7-2 with TRBJ2-7, with TRBD1 matching 9 bases. The V gene end was trimmed by 5 bases and the J gene end by 6 bases; junction bases not matched to a gene: 11. Germline V CDR1 and CDR2: SGHTA, FQGNSA. The CDR3 is made up of 15 amino acids. The CDR3 is CASSPEGGTGREQYF. The DNA for the CDR3 is TGTGCCAGCAGCCCCGAAGGAGGGACAGGGCGCGAGCAGTACTTC. Drawing the rest from reference TRBV7-2 and TRBJ2-7, the complete variable domain is GAGVSQSPSNKVTEKGKDVELRCDPISGHTALYWYRQSLGQGLEFLIYFQGNSAPDKSGLPSDRFSAERTGGSVSTLTIQRTQQEDSAVYLCASSPEGGTGREQYFGPGTRLTVT.

This clonotype came up a few times. The chain employs TRBV2 and TRBJ1-3, with 7 bases identical to TRBD1. The CDR3 is 16 amino acids. Per germline, CDR1 SNHLY and CDR2 FYNNEI. The trim removed 2 bases at V and 4 bases at J, leaving 8 bases unmatched. CDR3 sequence: CASSERQGSGGNTIYF. In DNA form, the CDR3 reads TGTGCCAGCAGTGAAAGACAGGGCTCGGGAGGAAACACCATATATTTT.

V is TRBV7-9 and J is TRBJ1-4; the D gene is possibly TRBD1 (5 bases). V was clipped by 5 bases and J by 5 bases, with 12 bases between them. CDR1 and CDR2 (germline): SEHNR, FQNEAQ (reference sequence). The CDR3 length is 14 residues. The CDR3 here is CASSPRQRNEKLFF. The CDR3 DNA is TGTGCCAGCAGCCCCCGACAGAGGAATGAAAAACTGTTTTTT. Together with reference TRBV7-9 and TRBJ1-4, the CDR3 gives the full variable domain: DTGVSQNPRHKITKRGQNVTFRCDPISEHNRLYWYRQTLGQGPEFLTYFQNEAQLEKSRLLSDRFSAERPKGSFSTLEIQRTEQGDSAMYLCASSPRQRNEKLFFGSGTQLSVL.

The chain employs TRBV7-8 and TRBJ2-5; no clear D. The CDR3 totals 15 residues. The germline V gene has CDR1 SGHVS and CDR2 FQNEAQ. V lost 5 bases to trimming and J lost 0 bases, with 13 bases between them. CDR3 sequence: CASSIRPPHQETQYF. The CDR3, as DNA: TGTGCCAGCAGCATTAGACCACCTCACCAAGAGACCCAGTACTTC.

In its sample, this clonotype was seen a few times. The chain joins TRBV29-1 to TRBJ1-1, with D possibly matching TRBD1 (6 bases). V dropped 3 bases and J dropped 4 bases, with 9 bases sitting between them. The CDR3 length is 12 residues. Looked up from germline, CDR1 is SQVTM and CDR2 is ANQGSEA. The DNA for the CDR3 is TGCAGCGTTGAGGGGGGCATCACTGAAGCTTTCTTT. Translated, it gives CSVEGGITEAFF.

V and J are TRBV5-6 and TRBJ1-2, with D hard to call. V was pared by 6 bases and J by 4 bases, with 19 bases between. Germline CDR1 and CDR2: SGHDT and YYEEEE. The CDR3 extends over 15 amino acids. The CDR3 nucleotides read TGTGCCAGCAACATAGCGGGAGCAACGGTCTATGGCTACACCTTC. It encodes CASNIAGATVYGYTF.

The chain is built from TRBV7-2 and TRBJ2-6, with TRBD2 matching over 9 bases. V lost 3 bases, J lost 3 bases, and 6 bases stayed unmatched. CDR3 length: 17 residues. Germline lookup yields CDR1 SGHTA and CDR2 FQGNSA. CDR3: CASSLGSGGYGANVLTF. DNA for the CDR3: TGTGCCAGCAGCTTGGGTAGCGGGGGATATGGGGCCAACGTCCTGACTTTC.

This chain links TRBV19 with TRBJ1-2, with 8 positions matching TRBD1. Trimming cost V 7 bases and J 4 bases; bases outside gene matches: 11. Germline lookup yields CDR1 LNHDA and CDR2 SQIVND (reference sequence). This CDR3 has 15 amino acids. CDR3 nucleotides: TGTGCCAGTACCCCCCCAGGGGGCCGGGCCTATGGCTACACCTTC. It is translated as CASTPPGGRAYGYTF.

The J gene is TRBJ2-2, the V gene TRBV10-3; 8 nucleotides line up with TRBD2. The V gene end was trimmed by 4 bases and the J gene end by 1 base; junction bases not matched to a gene: 5. Germline lookup yields CDR1 ENHRY and CDR2 SYGVKD. The CDR3 covers 16 residues. CDR3 coding DNA: TGTGCCATCAGTGCGCGGGGGGACCGGAACACCGGGGAGCTGTTTTTT. Translating gives CAISARGDRNTGELFF.

The chain has TRBV12-3 or TRBV12-4 and TRBJ2-5, with TRBD1 matching over 10 bases. J was trimmed by 7 bases and V by 9 bases; bases with no gene match: 14. The CDR3 length is 15 residues. The CDR3 is CASSPDRGNVGTQYF. DNA of the CDR3: TGTGCCAGTTCCCCGGACAGGGGGAACGTAGGGACCCAGTACTTC.

The CDR3 spells CSVTETLAKNIQYF. DNA for the CDR3: TGCAGCGTGACAGAGACCCTAGCCAAAAACATTCAGTACTTC. The chain joins TRBV29-1 to TRBJ2-4; D is possibly TRBD1 (5 bases). Germline V gives CDR1 SQVTM, CDR2 ANQGSEA. The CDR3 sequence is 14 residues long. The V end lost 6 bases, the J end lost 0 bases, and 12 bases lay between the germline ends. Complete variable domain (other parts from reference TRBV29-1 and TRBJ2-4): SAVISQKPSRDICQRGTSLTIQCQVDSQVTMMFWYRQQPGQSLTLIATANQGSEATYESGFVIDKFPISRPNLTFSTLTVSNMSPEDSSIYLCSVTETLAKNIQYFGAGTRLSVL.

The CDR3, as DNA: TGTGCCAGCAGCTTGGCCAGGATATTAGCCAAAAACATTCAGTACTTC. It translates to CASSLARILAKNIQYF. The chain employs TRBV5-5 and TRBJ2-4; D is unresolved. The V gene's germline CDR1 is SGHKS and CDR2 YYEKEE (reference sequence). The V end was cut by 0 bases, the J end by 0 bases, with 10 bases between. This CDR3 spans 16 amino acids.

This clonotype was seen a handful of times. V is TRBV6-5 and J is TRBJ2-5; no clear D gene. The germline CDR1 and CDR2 sequences are MNHEY and SVGAGI. The CDR3 runs 13 residues. V gave up 3 bases and J gave up 2 bases, with 7 bases separating them. CDR3 sequence reads: CASSYGNQETQYF. DNA for the CDR3: TGTGCCAGCAGTTATGGAAATCAAGAGACCCAGTACTTC.

This clonotype was counted between two and nine times. V and J are TRBV2 and TRBJ2-1, with D hard to call. The CDR3 consists of 14 residues. Trimming pared 9 bases from V and 5 bases from J, leaving 17 bases between. CDR1 and CDR2 (germline): SNHLY, FYNNEI. DNA for the CDR3: TGTGCCAGTCAGTGGCAGTATTGGGACAATGAGCAGTTCTTC. It specifies CASQWQYWDNEQFF.

This clonotype was counted only a few times. CDR3: CASSLSFLAGGPHTDTQYF. The CDR3 nucleotides read TGTGCCAGCAGTTTGAGTTTCCTAGCGGGAGGCCCTCACACAGATACGCAGTATTTT. The gene calls are TRBV28 and TRBJ2-3; 11 bases fit TRBD2. The CDR3 is 19 amino acids. Germline CDR1 MDHEN, CDR2 SYDVKM. The V and J ends lost 3 bases and 2 bases, in that order; junction bases with no gene match: 13.

The V gene is TRBV4-3, the J gene TRBJ1-1, with no clear D. With 0 bases removed from V and 1 base from J, the gap between germline ends came to 9 bases. The germline V gene encodes CDR1 LGHNA and CDR2 YSLEER. The CDR3 totals 15 residues. In DNA form, the CDR3 reads TGCGCCAGCAGCCAAGACAACGGACCGAACACTGAAGCTTTCTTT. It yields the protein CASSQDNGPNTEAFF.